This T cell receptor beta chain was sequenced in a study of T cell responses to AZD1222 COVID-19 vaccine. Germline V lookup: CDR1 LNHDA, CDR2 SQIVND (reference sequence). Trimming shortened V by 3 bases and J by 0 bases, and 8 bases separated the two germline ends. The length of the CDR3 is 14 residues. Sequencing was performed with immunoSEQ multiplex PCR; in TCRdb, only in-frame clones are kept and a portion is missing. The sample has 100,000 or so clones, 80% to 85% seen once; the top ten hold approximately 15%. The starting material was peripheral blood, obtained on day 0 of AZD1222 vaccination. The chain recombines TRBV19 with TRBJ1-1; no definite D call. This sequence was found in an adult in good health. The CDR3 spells CASSIAAVNTEAFF. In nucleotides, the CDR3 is TGTGCCAGTAGTATTGCGGCAGTGAACACTGAAGCTTTCTTT. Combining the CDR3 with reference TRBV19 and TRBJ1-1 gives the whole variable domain DGGITQSPKYLFRKEGQNVTLSCEQNLNHDAMYWYRQDPGQGLRLIYYSQIVNDFQKGDIAEGYSVSREKKESFPLTVTSAQKNPTAFYLCASSIAAVNTEAFFGQGTRLTVV.